This T cell receptor beta chain comes out of a study of cytomegalovirus exposure and HLA in healthy donors. A word on this clone: Its antigen is not identified.

Study observations and caveats: Reportedly, diagnosis of cytomegalovirus status by the classifier showed high specificity and sensitivity. Most TCR sequences proved rare, with some public TCRs found in many donors.

Repertoires were generated with immunoSEQ multiplex PCR, while TCRdb's copy carries only in-frame clones and drops some. The data hold approximately 230,000 clones, with roughly 87% observed a single time. This CDR3 region has 16 residues. V lost 3 bases, J lost 0 bases, and 13 bases lay in between. Germline assignment: CDR1 SGHRS and CDR2 YFSETQ. The material sequenced was PBMCs. This clonotype originated in a man between 18 and 35 years old in good health and CMV-seropositive. The chain recombines TRBV5-1 with TRBJ2-1; no reliable D call. CDR3 bases: TGCGCCAGCAGCTGGGCTACCGTGAGCTCCTACAATGAGCAGTTCTTC. It codes for CASSWATVSSYNEQFF.